This TCR beta chain was captured in a study of patients and donors after allogeneic stem cell transplantation. TCRdb used MiXCR to reprocess the RT-PCR reads, holding one entry per CDR3 protein. The sample carries about 72,000 distinct CDR3 sequences, approximately 25% recorded once. The CDR3 length is 14 residues. Germline CDR1 reads DFQATT; CDR2 reads SNEGSKA (reference sequence). Between the trimmed V and J ends, which lost 6 bases and 2 bases, there was a span of 17 bases. This clonotype showed up just a few times. The chain uses TRBV20-1 and TRBJ2-7; perhaps TRBD1 as D (5 bases). The clonotype comes from a human donor who was either an allogeneic HSCT recipient or a stem cell or donor lymphocyte infusion donor (not recorded which). It is not recorded whose cells these are; they may come from a transplant donor. Material for sequencing was blood, either unsorted or a sorted T cell fraction (not recorded which). The CDR3 here is CSAPSPGNPYEQYF. CDR3 DNA: TGCAGTGCACCGTCCCCAGGGAATCCCTACGAGCAGTACTTC.